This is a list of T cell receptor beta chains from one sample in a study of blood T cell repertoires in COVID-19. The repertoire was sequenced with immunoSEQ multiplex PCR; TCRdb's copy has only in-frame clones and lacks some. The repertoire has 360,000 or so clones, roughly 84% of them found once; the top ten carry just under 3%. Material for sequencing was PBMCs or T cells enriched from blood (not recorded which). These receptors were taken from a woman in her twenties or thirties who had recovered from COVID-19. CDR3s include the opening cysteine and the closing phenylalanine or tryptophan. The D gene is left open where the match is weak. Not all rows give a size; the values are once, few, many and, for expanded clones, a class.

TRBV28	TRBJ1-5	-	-	CASREDPLNQPQHF	TGTGCCAGCAGGGAGGATCCCCTAAATCAGCCCCAGCATTTT
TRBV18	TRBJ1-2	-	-	CASSPWESGYGYTF	TGTGCCAGCTCACCATGGGAATCGGGGTATGGCTACACCTTC
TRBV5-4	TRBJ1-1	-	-	CASSLEGLNTEAFF	TGTGCCAGCAGCTTGGAGGGGCTGAACACTGAAGCTTTCTTT
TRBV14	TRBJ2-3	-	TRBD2	CASRRSGTSGSDTQYF	TGTGCCAGCAGGCGGAGCGGGACTAGCGGCTCGGATACGCAGTATTTT
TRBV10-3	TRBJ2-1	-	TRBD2	CASKTSGISEQFF	TGTGCCAGCAAGACTAGCGGGATTAGTGAGCAGTTCTTC
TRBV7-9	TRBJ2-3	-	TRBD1	CASSHRDRVRDTQYF	TGTGCCAGCAGCCACCGGGACAGGGTTCGTGATACGCAGTATTTT
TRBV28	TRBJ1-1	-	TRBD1	CASSSRADRGGDVFF	TGTGCCAGCAGTTCCCGCGCCGACCGAGGGGGCGATGTTTTCTTT
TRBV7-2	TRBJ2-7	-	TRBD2	CASSLFPPGSGRGEQYF	TGTGCCAGCAGCTTATTCCCCCCCGGTAGCGGGAGAGGCGAGCAGTACTTC
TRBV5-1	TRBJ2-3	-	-	CASSQTYQSDTQYF	TGCGCCAGCAGCCAAACATATCAGTCAGATACGCAGTATTTT
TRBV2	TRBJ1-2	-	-	CASTLRGNNYGYTF	TGTGCCAGCACCCTCCGGGGGAATAACTATGGCTACACCTTC
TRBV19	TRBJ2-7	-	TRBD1	CASSVGQGGIYEQYF	TGTGCCAGTAGTGTGGGACAGGGGGGGATCTACGAGCAGTACTTC
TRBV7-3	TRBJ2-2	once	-	CASSLNAGSNTGELFF	TGTGCCAGCAGCTTAAACGCAGGTTCGAACACCGGGGAGCTGTTTTTT
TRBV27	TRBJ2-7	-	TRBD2	CASSPILTSGKPYEQYF	TGTGCCAGCAGTCCGATCTTGACTAGCGGGAAGCCCTACGAGCAGTACTTC
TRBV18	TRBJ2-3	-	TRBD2	CASSPGLAGGSTDTQYF	TGTGCCAGCTCACCGGGACTAGCGGGGGGGAGCACAGATACGCAGTATTTT
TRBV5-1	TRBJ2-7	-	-	CASSLVAGEREQYF	TGCGCCAGCAGCTTGGTGGCAGGGGAGCGAGAGCAGTACTTC
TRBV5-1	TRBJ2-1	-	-	CASSLVPAGLENEQFF	TGCGCCAGCAGCTTGGTTCCGGCTGGCCTAGAAAATGAGCAGTTCTTC
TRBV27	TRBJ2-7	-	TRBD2	CASSLGTSGGAAYEQYF	TGTGCCAGCAGTTTAGGGACTAGCGGGGGAGCAGCCTACGAGCAGTACTTC
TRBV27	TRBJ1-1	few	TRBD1	CASSPQPTGGTEAFF	TGTGCCAGCAGTCCCCAACCGACAGGGGGAACTGAAGCTTTCTTT
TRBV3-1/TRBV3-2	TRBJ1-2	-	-	CASSPWTEGANYGYTF	TGTGCCAGCAGCCCCTGGACAGAAGGGGCTAACTATGGCTACACCTTC
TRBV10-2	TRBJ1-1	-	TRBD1	CASSKTGEAEAFF	TGCGCCAGCAGCAAAACAGGGGAGGCTGAAGCTTTCTTT
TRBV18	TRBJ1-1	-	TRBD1	CASSPRQGADTEAFF	TGTGCCAGCTCACCAAGGCAGGGGGCGGACACTGAAGCTTTCTTT
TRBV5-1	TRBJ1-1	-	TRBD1	CASSLGTGNMNTEAFF	TGCGCCAGCAGCTTGGGGACAGGGAACATGAACACTGAAGCTTTCTTT
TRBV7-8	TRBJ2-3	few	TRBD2	CASSLATSRDTQYF	TGTGCCAGCAGCCTAGCGACTAGCCGAGATACGCAGTATTTT
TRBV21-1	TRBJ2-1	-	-	CASSPVTGILDEQFF	TGTGCCAGCAGCCCGGTGACAGGGATTCTCGATGAGCAGTTCTTC
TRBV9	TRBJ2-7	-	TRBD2	CASSPGTSSYEQYF	TGTGCCAGCAGCCCCGGGACTAGTTCATACGAGCAGTACTTC
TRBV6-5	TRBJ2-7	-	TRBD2	CASSLLAGVTYEQYF	TGTGCCAGCAGTTTACTAGCGGGGGTGACCTACGAGCAGTACTTC
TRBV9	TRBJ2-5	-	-	CASSVGASRETQYF	TGTGCCAGCAGCGTAGGGGCTAGCAGAGAGACCCAGTACTTC
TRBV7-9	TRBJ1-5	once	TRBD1	CASSGTGVEQPQHF	TGTGCCAGCAGCGGGACAGGGGTAGAACAGCCCCAGCATTTT
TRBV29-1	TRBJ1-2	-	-	CSVVSDIYGYTF	TGCAGCGTTGTTTCGGACATCTATGGCTACACCTTC
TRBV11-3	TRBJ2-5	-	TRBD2	CASSSTLAGEQETQYF	TGTGCCAGCAGCTCAACCCTAGCGGGGGAGCAAGAGACCCAGTACTTC
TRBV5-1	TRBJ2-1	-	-	CASSLGLSDYNEQFF	TGCGCCAGCAGCTTGGGCCTTAGTGATTACAATGAGCAGTTCTTC
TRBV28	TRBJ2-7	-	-	CASSLAGEASYEQYF	TGTGCCAGCAGTTTAGCCGGGGAAGCTTCTTACGAGCAGTACTTC
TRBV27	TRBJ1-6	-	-	CASSLSDPGVRSPLHF	TGTGCCAGCAGTTTATCGGATCCGGGGGTTCGTTCACCCCTCCACTTT
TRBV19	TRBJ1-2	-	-	CASSMDSYLYGYTF	TGTGCCAGTAGTATGGACAGCTACCTCTATGGCTACACCTTC
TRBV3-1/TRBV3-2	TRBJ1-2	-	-	CASSQGTDFINYGYTF	TGTGCCAGCAGCCAAGGGACAGACTTCATTAACTATGGCTACACCTTC
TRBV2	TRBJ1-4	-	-	CASIRQGSEKLFF	TGTGCCAGCATCCGGCAGGGGAGTGAAAAACTGTTTTTT
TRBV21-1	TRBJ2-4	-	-	CASSQQTSGSLKAKNIQYF	TGTGCCAGCAGCCAGCAGACTAGCGGGAGTTTGAAGGCCAAAAACATTCAGTACTTC
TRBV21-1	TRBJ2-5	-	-	CASSKVRCETQYF	TGTGCCAGCAGCAAGGTGAGGTGTGAGACCCAGTACTTC
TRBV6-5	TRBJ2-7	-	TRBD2	CASRNKLATHYEQYF	TGTGCCAGCAGAAACAAACTAGCGACCCACTACGAGCAGTACTTC
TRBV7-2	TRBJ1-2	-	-	CASSLWGRGSCNYGYTF	TGTGCCAGCAGCTTATGGGGTAGGGGGTCCTGCAACTATGGCTACACCTTC
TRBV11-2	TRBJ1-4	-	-	CASSLSAGANEKLFF	TGTGCCAGCAGCTTATCGGCAGGGGCTAATGAAAAACTGTTTTTT
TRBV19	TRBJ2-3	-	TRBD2	CASTPSGRRADTQYF	TGTGCCAGTACTCCTAGCGGGAGACGCGCAGATACGCAGTATTTT
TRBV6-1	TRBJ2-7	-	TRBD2	CASSEESGGPHEQYF	TGTGCCAGCAGTGAAGAGTCGGGAGGGCCCCACGAGCAGTACTTC
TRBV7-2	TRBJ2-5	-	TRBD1	CASSWPGTAKETQYF	TGTGCCAGCAGCTGGCCCGGGACAGCCAAAGAGACCCAGTACTTC
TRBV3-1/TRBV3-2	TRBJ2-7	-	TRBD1	CASSHLDREGTTLHF	TGTGCCAGCAGCCACCTGGACAGGGAAGGAACAACGTTACACTTC
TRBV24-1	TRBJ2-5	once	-	CATSDWGEETQYF	TGTGCCACCAGTGATTGGGGAGAAGAGACCCAGTACTTC
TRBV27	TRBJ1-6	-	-	CASSLVLAGSPLHF	TGTGCCAGCAGTCTCGTCCTAGCTGGGTCACCCCTCCACTTT
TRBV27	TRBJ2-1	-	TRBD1	CASIRGTGSYNEQFF	TGTGCCAGCATTCGGGGGACAGGGTCCTACAATGAGCAGTTCTTC
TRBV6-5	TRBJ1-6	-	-	CASSSATVRGDSPLHF	TGTGCCAGCAGTTCCGCGACAGTACGAGGAGATTCACCCCTCCACTTT
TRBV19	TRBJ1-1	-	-	CASSSLDRLNTEAFF	TGTGCCAGTAGTAGCCTCGACAGGCTTAACACTGAAGCTTTCTTT
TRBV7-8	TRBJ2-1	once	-	CASSLDIQGYNEQFF	TGTGCCAGCAGCTTAGATATTCAGGGGTACAATGAGCAGTTCTTC
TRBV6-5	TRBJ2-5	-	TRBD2	CASSIRIGRQETQYF	TGTGCCAGCAGTATCAGAATCGGGAGGCAAGAGACCCAGTACTTC
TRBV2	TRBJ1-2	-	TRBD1	CASSPGTDYGYTF	TGTGCCAGCAGTCCCGGGACAGACTATGGCTACACCTTC
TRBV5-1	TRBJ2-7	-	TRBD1	CASSQTGSDYEQYF	TGCGCCAGCAGCCAGACAGGGAGCGACTACGAGCAGTACTTC